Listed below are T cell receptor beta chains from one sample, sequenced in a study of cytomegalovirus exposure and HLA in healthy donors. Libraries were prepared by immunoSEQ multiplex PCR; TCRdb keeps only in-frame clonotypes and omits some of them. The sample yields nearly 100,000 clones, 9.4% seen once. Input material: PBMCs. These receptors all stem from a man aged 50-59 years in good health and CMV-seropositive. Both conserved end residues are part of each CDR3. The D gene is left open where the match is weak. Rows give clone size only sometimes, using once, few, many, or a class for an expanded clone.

CASSNSGRAYEQYF	TGTGCCAGCAGCAACAGCGGGAGGGCCTACGAGCAGTACTTC	TRBV6-6	TRBJ2-7	TRBD2	few
CASRMGLAGTDEQYF	TGTGCCAGCAGGATGGGACTAGCGGGTACCGACGAGCAGTACTTC	TRBV6-5	TRBJ2-7	TRBD2	.
CASSYPGGRRGNTIYF	TGTGCCAGCAGTTACCCGGGAGGAAGACGTGGAAACACCATATATTTT	TRBV7-9	TRBJ1-3	.	.
CASSRAGYEQYF	TGTGCCAGCAGTCGGGCGGGCTACGAGCAGTACTTC	TRBV6-1	TRBJ2-7	.	many
CASSSRGTGVQRYEQYF	TGTGCCAGCAGTTCCCGAGGAACAGGGGTTCAGCGTTACGAGCAGTACTTC	TRBV28	TRBJ2-7	TRBD1	few
CASSDRRTGINYGYTF	TGTGCCAGCAGTGACAGGCGGACAGGGATCAACTATGGCTACACCTTC	TRBV6-1	TRBJ1-2	TRBD1	few
CASSRDTGYGYTF	TGTGCCAGCAGCCGGGACACTGGCTATGGCTACACCTTC	TRBV7-9	TRBJ1-2	.	few
CASSLGTRGETQYF	TGTGCCAGCAGCTTAGGGACTAGGGGAGAGACCCAGTACTTC	TRBV7-3	TRBJ2-5	TRBD2	.
CAWGVQSNYGYTF	TGTGCCTGGGGTGTACAGTCTAACTATGGCTACACCTTC	TRBV30	TRBJ1-2	.	.
CASSAHRVSNEKLFF	TGTGCCAGCAGCGCCCACAGGGTTTCTAATGAAAAACTGTTTTTT	TRBV7-9	TRBJ1-4	.	few
CASSADRVQPQHF	TGTGCCAGCAGTGCTGACAGGGTTCAGCCCCAGCATTTT	TRBV6-1	TRBJ1-5	TRBD1	few
CAWSVRGGELFF	TGTGCCTGGAGTGTACGGGGCGGGGAGCTGTTTTTT	TRBV30	TRBJ2-2	.	.
CASSQGPYGTKYSNQPQHF	TGCGCCAGCAGCCAAGGGCCGTACGGAACTAAATATAGCAATCAGCCCCAGCATTTT	TRBV4-1	TRBJ1-5	.	few
CASSSTVKRDWGDTQYF	TGTGCCAGCAGTTCGACCGTTAAGCGGGATTGGGGAGATACGCAGTATTTT	TRBV27	TRBJ2-3	TRBD2	few
CASSYGQGNTEAFF	TGTGCCAGCAGTTACGGGCAGGGGAACACTGAAGCTTTCTTT	TRBV6-5	TRBJ1-1	.	.
CASSVGGLGSGANVLTF	TGTGCCAGCAGCGTAGGGGGACTAGGATCTGGGGCCAACGTCCTGACTTTC	TRBV9	TRBJ2-6	TRBD2	many
CASSVRRDTEAFF	TGTGCCAGCAGTGTAAGGCGGGACACTGAAGCTTTCTTT	TRBV6-5	TRBJ1-1	.	few
CASSLGGGLGSYEQYF	TGTGCCAGCAGCTTAGGGGGAGGCCTAGGATCCTACGAGCAGTACTTC	TRBV7-2	TRBJ2-7	.	few
CASSPRLAGGNEQFF	TGTGCCAGCTCACCACGACTAGCGGGAGGCAATGAGCAGTTCTTC	TRBV18	TRBJ2-1	TRBD2	.
CAMPGSSYNEQFF	TGTGCCATGCCGGGGAGCTCCTACAATGAGCAGTTCTTC	TRBV27	TRBJ2-1	.	.
CASSLQGGVGTEAFF	TGTGCCAGCAGCTTACAGGGGGGAGTGGGCACTGAAGCTTTCTTT	TRBV7-3	TRBJ1-1	TRBD1	.
CASILGQGLYSPLHF	TGCGCCAGCATCTTGGGACAGGGCTTGTACTCACCCCTCCACTTT	TRBV10-2	TRBJ1-6	TRBD1	.
CASSPASGGNEQFF	TGTGCCAGCTCACCCGCTTCAGGGGGAAATGAGCAGTTCTTC	TRBV18	TRBJ2-1	TRBD1	.
CASSIWSSGANVLTF	TGTGCCAGTAGTATCTGGAGTTCTGGGGCCAACGTCCTGACTTTC	TRBV19	TRBJ2-6	.	few
CASAGSTSYQETQYF	TGTGCCAGTGCTGGGAGCACCTCGTACCAAGAGACCCAGTACTTC	TRBV2	TRBJ2-5	.	few
CASGLMGLGTYEQYF	TGTGCTAGTGGTTTGATGGGACTAGGGACCTACGAGCAGTACTTC	TRBV12-5	TRBJ2-7	TRBD2	few
CASSPGLAGENEQYF	TGTGCCAGCAGCCCGGGACTAGCGGGGGAAAACGAGCAGTACTTC	TRBV7-2	TRBJ2-7	TRBD2	few
CASSYGDYNEQFF	TGCGCCAGCAGCTACGGAGACTACAATGAGCAGTTCTTC	TRBV5-1	TRBJ2-1	.	few
CASSTDPRGTEAFF	TGTGCCAGCAGCACAGACCCGCGGGGCACTGAAGCTTTCTTT	TRBV9	TRBJ1-1	.	few
CASSERGTGANVLTF	TGTGCCAGCAGTGAGCGGGGGACTGGGGCCAACGTCCTGACTTTC	TRBV2	TRBJ2-6	TRBD2	.
CASSYSGQTNEKLFF	TGTGCCAGCAGTTACTCGGGACAGACTAATGAAAAACTGTTTTTT	TRBV6-6	TRBJ1-4	TRBD1	few
CASREQGGVGTEAFF	TGTGCCAGCAGGGAACAGGGTGGGGTTGGCACTGAAGCTTTCTTT	TRBV7-3	TRBJ1-1	.	few
CASSAGTSNTEAFF	TGTGCCAGCAGCGCAGGGACATCGAACACTGAAGCTTTCTTT	TRBV9	TRBJ1-1	.	few
CASSYTGETSYEQYF	TGTGCCAGCAGCTATACAGGGGAGACGTCCTACGAGCAGTACTTC	TRBV27	TRBJ2-7	TRBD1	few
CASSLDAEVGKVQYF	TGCGCCAGCAGCTTGGACGCGGAGGTGGGAAAGGTGCAGTACTTC	TRBV5-1	TRBJ2-7	.	.
CAISGGGGEFGQYF	TGTGCCATCAGTGGAGGGGGAGGGGAATTTGGGCAGTACTTC	TRBV10-3	TRBJ2-7	.	few
CASSRGGITEAFF	TGTGCCAGCAGCCGCGGCGGGATCACTGAAGCTTTCTTT	TRBV5-4	TRBJ1-1	.	.